This TCR beta chain was recovered during a study of beta chain features in type 1 diabetes. Study observations and caveats: Compared with healthy donors, patients appeared to share more similar naive, central memory and regulatory TCRB repertoires.

CDR3 length equals 9 residues. CDR1 SQVTM and CDR2 ANQGSEA come from the germline V gene. Deletions cut 7 bases from V and 7 bases from J, with 5 bases between. This clone turned up a few times. Antigen specificity is unknown. Every bit of the isolated RNA underwent reverse transcription, so sequencing read expressed TCRB transcripts. Assay: immunoSEQ multiplex PCR; the TCRdb copy retains only in-frame clones and omits some. This repertoire shows 130,000 or so clones, about a tenth found once; its top ten account for roughly 0.7%. The sequence derives from a man aged 18-30 years in good health. The chain combines TRBV29-1 with TRBJ1-5, with no clear D. The material sequenced was central memory CD4+ T cells from blood. CDR3 region: CSALQPQHF. In DNA form, the CDR3 reads TGCAGCGCCCTCCAGCCCCAGCATTTT.